The 11 T cell receptor beta chains listed next were all sequenced from one sample in a study of T-cell reconstitution after alpha-beta-depleted transplantation in children. Unique molecular identifiers tagged the TCRbeta library. Via MiXCR, TCRdb re-called the PCR reads, giving one row per CDR3 protein. Altogether almost 500,000 distinct CDR3 sequences are present, about an eighth being singletons, with the ten largest covering around 6.1%. The sample in question was PBMCs from the stem cell graft donor, obtained from the stem cell graft. All receptors derive from a human donor who donated a stem cell graft to a child with combined immunodeficiency.

This clonotype was counted at least ten times. The gene calls are TRBV9 and TRBJ2-7, with 7 bases identical to TRBD1. Germline assignment: CDR1 SGDLS and CDR2 YYNGEE. The CDR3 consists of 15 residues. Trimming took 0 bases from V and 7 from J; bases not matched to a gene: 10. The CDR3: CASSVDGQAPGEQYF. DNA for the CDR3: TGTGCCAGCAGCGTAGACGGACAGGCCCCGGGGGAGCAGTACTTC. Filled out from reference TRBV9 and TRBJ2-7, the complete variable domain reads DSGVTQTPKHLITATGQRVTLRCSPRSGDLSVYWYQQSLDQGLQFLIQYYNGEERAKGNILERFSAQQFPDLHSELNLSSLELGDSALYFCASSVDGQAPGEQYFGPGTRLTVT.

The chain has TRBV5-8 and TRBJ1-5, with TRBD1 identical over 10 bases. Germline V CDR1 and CDR2: SGHTS, YDEGEE. The CDR3 is made up of 16 amino acids. Trimming at V came to 4 bases and at J to 2 bases, leaving 6 bases not matched to a gene. The CDR3 DNA reads TGTGCCAGCAGCAGACAGGGGGCTGCTGGCAATCAGCCCCAGCATTTT. Translation gives CASSRQGAAGNQPQHF.

The table lists this clonotype with a few counts. The rearrangement joins TRBV2 to TRBJ2-7; 10 bases match TRBD1. In germline, CDR1 is SNHLY, CDR2 FYNNEI. CDR3 length equals 15 residues. With V trimmed by 4 bases and J by 3 bases, 6 bases remained unmatched. The CDR3 DNA follows: TGTGCCAGCAGTGTCCGGGACAGGGGAGGCTACGAGCAGTACTTC. Amino acids: CASSVRDRGGYEQYF. Combining the CDR3 with reference TRBV2 and TRBJ2-7 gives the whole variable domain EPEVTQTPSHQVTQMGQEVILRCVPISNHLYFYWYRQILGQKVEFLVSFYNNEISEKSEIFDDQFSVERPDGSNFTLKIRSTKLEDSAMYFCASSVRDRGGYEQYFGPGTRLTVT.

As regards this clonotype: It may be a read error: a sequence one base away is much more abundant. The chain has TRBV29-1 and TRBJ2-5; 7 bases line up with TRBD2. This CDR3 is 13 amino acids long. The germline V gene has CDR1 SQVTM and CDR2 ANQGSEA. CDR3 in DNA: TGCAGCGGCCGGGACTACCTGTCGGAGACCCGGTACTTC. Its protein is CSGRDYLSETRYF.

In its sample, this clonotype was seen many times. The genes are TRBV3-1 and TRBJ2-2, with D tentatively TRBD2 (6 bases). This CDR3 contains 17 residues. V lost 0 bases and J lost 4, with 15 bases in between. Per the germline V gene, CDR1 is LGHDT and CDR2 is YNNKEL (reference sequence). Here the CDR3 DNA reads TGTGCCAGCAGCCAAGACGGGACTCCCCCTCCCACCGGGGAGCTGTTTTTT. This encodes CASSQDGTPPPTGELFF.

V and J are TRBV20-1 and TRBJ2-1; a possible D gene is TRBD2 (5 bases). The ends were cut back, 4 bases at V and 8 bases at J, with 18 bases in the middle. The CDR3 is 14 residues long. Germline CDR1 is DFQATT and CDR2 is SNEGSKA (reference sequence). The CDR3 region is CSATSGRGWDEQFF. CDR3 coding DNA: TGCAGTGCTACCTCGGGCCGGGGATGGGATGAGCAGTTCTTC.

This clonotype showed up many times. CDR3 residues: CASSYLDRGAYEQYF. CDR3 bases: TGTGCCAGCAGTTACTTGGACAGGGGGGCCTACGAGCAGTACTTC. The V and J genes are TRBV6-5 and TRBJ2-7, with TRBD1 matching over 10 bases. This CDR3 spans 15 amino acids. The V and J ends lost 1 base and 2 bases, in that order; junction bases with no gene match: 2. Germline CDR1 reads MNHEY; CDR2 reads SVGAGI.

This clonotype was counted only a few times. This chain links TRBV6-4 with TRBJ2-5; 8 nucleotides match TRBD2. The CDR3 is 13 residues long. Trimming at V came to 11 bases and at J to 3 bases, leaving 8 bases not matched to a gene. Germline V gene sequence: CDR1 MRHNA, CDR2 SNTAGT. CDR3 sequence reads: CALAGAGEETQYF. DNA for the CDR3: TGTGCCCTGGCGGGAGCGGGGGAAGAGACCCAGTACTTC.

This clonotype was observed at least ten times. The J gene is TRBJ2-2, the V gene TRBV20-1; D unresolved. Trimming took off 3 bases at V and 6 bases at J, with 14 bases between the two ends. This CDR3 has 14 residues. Germline values: CDR1 DFQATT, CDR2 SNEGSKA (reference sequence). The CDR3 region has the DNA TGCAGTGCTAGCTCATCGTGGGTGGCCGGGGAGCTGTTTTTT. Its translation is CSASSSWVAGELFF.

V gene TRBV20-1 combines with J gene TRBJ2-1, with D tentatively TRBD2 (5 bases). V shed 0 bases and J shed 6 bases, with 21 bases lying between them. Germline assignment: CDR1 DFQATT and CDR2 SNEGSKA (reference sequence). The CDR3 loop spans 17 amino acids. The CDR3 reads CSARETPSGIGSNEQFF. The DNA for the CDR3 is TGCAGTGCTAGAGAAACTCCGTCGGGGATAGGGTCCAATGAGCAGTTCTTC.

V usage is TRBV27 and J usage is TRBJ2-5; 8 bases align to TRBD1. Trimming cost V 5 bases and J 5 bases; bases outside gene matches: 13. This CDR3 is 16 amino acids long. Germline lookup yields CDR1 MNHEY and CDR2 SMNVEV (reference sequence). This CDR3 reads CASSTYRETGAETQYF. CDR3 nucleotide sequence: TGTGCCAGCAGTACCTACCGAGAGACAGGGGCGGAGACCCAGTACTTC.